The 13 T cell receptor beta chains given below trace back to one sample, sequenced in a study of vaccination and CD4 T cells after COVID-19. No cognate antigen is known for these TCRs. Scientists ran DNA taken from cultured CD4+ T cells through the Oncomine TCR Beta short-read assay for sequencing. TCRdb reanalysed the PCR reads using MiXCR and keeps one entry per CDR3 protein. The repertoire includes roughly 15,000 distinct CDR3 sequences, around 49% of them detected once, and 10% sits in the top ten. Treatment specified: roughly 10-day PBMC culture with coronavirus spike peptide pools or control peptides (ViraFEST assay). Sequenced here: CD4+ T cells from blood, cultured in vitro, sampled before SARS-CoV-2 vaccination. Receptor source: a human donor who had recovered from COVID-19.

The gene calls are TRBV6-1 and TRBJ2-1; D uncertain. Trimming took off 6 bases at V and 0 bases at J, with 6 bases between the two ends. CDR3 length: 13 residues. Germline values: CDR1 MNHNS, CDR2 SASEGT. The CDR3 region has the DNA TGTGCCAGCAGGCTTAGCTCCTACAATGAGCAGTTCTTC. Translated: CASRLSSYNEQFF.

This sequence joins TRBV25-1 and TRBJ1-4; a possible D gene is TRBD1 (5 bases). The CDR3 covers 16 residues. V was trimmed by 4 bases and J by 6 bases, leaving 18 bases between them. Germline-derived CDR1 and CDR2 are MGHDK and SYGVNS. CDR3 bases: TGTGCCAGCAGTGCAAGTGAGGGGCGCGGGGATGAAAAACTGTTTTTT. It specifies CASSASEGRGDEKLFF. The full variable domain, its missing parts supplied by reference TRBV25-1 and TRBJ1-4, is EADIYQTPRYLVIGTGKKITLECSQTMGHDKMYWYQQDPGMELHLIHYSYGVNSTEKGDLSSESTVSRIRTEHFPLTLESARPSHTSQYLCASSASEGRGDEKLFFGSGTQLSVL.

J is TRBJ1-1 and V is TRBV10-3; TRBD1 might be the D (6 bases). The length of the CDR3 is 15 residues. CDR1 is ENHRY and CDR2 is SYGVKD in the germline V gene. The V gene lost 5 bases and the J gene lost 0 bases, with 13 bases spanning the gap. The CDR3 reads CAISTRQALNTEAFF. For the CDR3, the DNA is TGTGCCATCAGTACCAGACAGGCGTTGAACACTGAAGCTTTCTTT.

This chain joins TRBV14 and TRBJ2-5; D gene uncertain. The CDR3 runs to 12 residues. Germline lookup yields CDR1 SGHDN and CDR2 FVKESK. V lost 0 bases, J lost 5 bases, and 4 bases lay in between. CDR3 in amino acids: CASSQERETQYF. The DNA for the CDR3 is TGTGCCAGCAGCCAAGAGAGGGAGACCCAGTACTTC.

The chain couples TRBV4-1 to TRBJ2-5; 7 bases align to TRBD1. The CDR3 extends over 16 amino acids. Germline assignment: CDR1 MGHRA and CDR2 YSYEKL. Trimming cost V 3 bases and J 2 bases; bases outside gene matches: 9. CDR3: CASSHPGTDPQETQYF. The CDR3 nucleotides read TGCGCCAGCAGCCATCCCGGGACAGACCCTCAAGAGACCCAGTACTTC.

As DNA, the CDR3 is TGTGCCAGCGGTCTAGCGTTATACAATGAGCAGTTCTTC. It translates to CASGLALYNEQFF. The chain has TRBV7-9 and TRBJ2-1; TRBD2 is a possible D gene (6 bases). CDR3 length: 13 residues. The germline V and J ends were trimmed by 8 bases and 4 bases, with 12 bases remaining between them. Germline V gives CDR1 SEHNR, CDR2 FQNEAQ (reference sequence).

This clonotype appeared a single time. V gene TRBV27 combines with J gene TRBJ1-5, with a tentative D call TRBD1 (6 bases). Germline loops: CDR1 MNHEY, CDR2 SMNVEV (reference sequence). V was clipped by 8 bases and J by 1 base, with 21 bases between them. The CDR3 is 17 amino acids. CDR3 residues: CASPRGQVEDSNQPQHF. Here the CDR3 DNA reads TGTGCCAGCCCCCGGGGGCAGGTAGAGGACAGCAATCAGCCCCAGCATTTT.

The J gene is TRBJ2-2, the V gene TRBV12-3 or TRBV12-4; D remains unclear. The V and J ends lost 3 bases and 2 bases respectively, with 4 bases between them. The CDR3 contains 13 residues. CDR3 sequence (DNA): TGTGCCAGCAGTTTTATCAACACCGGGGAGCTGTTTTTT. Its translation is CASSFINTGELFF.

This clonotype was seen once. This rearrangement joins TRBV19 to TRBJ2-5; no firm D call. CDR1 is LNHDA, CDR2 SQIVND, per germline (reference sequence). This CDR3 comprises 13 residues. The V and J ends lost 6 bases and 2 bases respectively, with 10 bases between them. This CDR3 reads CASSRLSQETQYF. The CDR3 DNA follows: TGTGCCAGTAGCCGGCTCTCACAAGAGACCCAGTACTTC.

This clonotype is deemed large (0.1 to 1%). The chain has TRBV10-3 and TRBJ1-2, with D possibly matching TRBD1 (6 bases). Between the trimmed V and J ends, which lost 11 bases and 7 bases, there was a span of 17 bases. The CDR3 runs to 12 residues. CDR1 and CDR2 (germline): ENHRY, SYGVKD. The CDR3 DNA reads TGTGCCGCCACCACAGGGTCATTTGGCTACACCTTC. This translates into CAATTGSFGYTF.

About this clonotype: One end of the junction fails to match germline, which may point to a read error. The chain uses TRBV20-1 and TRBJ2-1, with D perhaps matching TRBD1 (6 bases). The germline CDR1 and CDR2 sequences are DFQATT and SNEGSKA (reference sequence). The CDR3 extends over 15 amino acids. The CDR3 loop is CSASGTDSSHNEQFF. For the CDR3, the DNA is TGCAGTGCTAGTGGCACGGACAGCTCCCACAATGAGCAGTTCTTC.

This clonotype has a handful of counts. The DNA for the CDR3 is TGCAGTGTCCTCGGGACAGGCAACGTCCTGACTTTC. It codes for CSVLGTGNVLTF. The V call is TRBV20-1, the J call TRBJ2-6; 8 bases match TRBD1. The CDR3 sequence is 12 residues long. The germline gives CDR1 DFQATT, CDR2 SNEGSKA (reference sequence). Trimming took 7 bases from V and 9 from J; bases not matched to a gene: 5.

V usage is TRBV19 and J usage is TRBJ1-6; no definite D call. Trimming left V 4 bases short and J 7 bases short, with 5 bases between. Germline CDR1 and CDR2: LNHDA and SQIVND (reference sequence). CDR3 size: 12 residues. The CDR3 here is CASSTLNSPLHF. DNA of the CDR3: TGTGCCAGTAGTACGCTGAATTCACCCCTCCACTTT.